The text below deals with one TCR beta chain. Antigen specificity is unknown. TCRdb redid the calling of the RT-PCR reads with MiXCR, one entry per CDR3 protein. The sample lists about 480,000 distinct CDR3 sequences, 10% to 15% occurring once. The record originates from a study of response to subunit inactivated influenza vaccine. General study findings and limits: The authors offered the suggestion that each seasonal influenza vaccination recruits few new T cells.

The receptor comes from a man aged 45 to 65 who received an inactivated influenza vaccine. The material sequenced was PBMCs from blood, taken roughly 46 days after vaccination.

CDR3 in amino acids: CSAGTGGGRNQPQHF. DNA for the CDR3: TGCAGTGCGGGGACAGGGGGTGGTCGCAATCAGCCCCAGCATTTT. This rearrangement joins TRBV20-1 to TRBJ1-5; 11 nucleotides line up with TRBD1. V dropped 6 bases and J dropped 2; count of bases not matched to a gene: 6. CDR1 and CDR2 from the germline V gene are DFQATT and SNEGSKA (reference sequence). CDR3 length: 15 amino acids.